This T cell receptor beta chain was documented in a study of T cell changes during pregnancy in multiple sclerosis. CDR1 and CDR2 from the germline V gene are MNHEY and SMNVEV (reference sequence). The CDR3 loop spans 16 amino acids. The V and J ends lost 3 bases and 1 base, in that order; junction bases with no gene match: 7. Profiled with immunoSEQ multiplex PCR; TCRdb holds only in-frame clones, not every one. The repertoire holds 69,000 or so clones, with more than 75% as singletons. The source material was peripheral blood, sampled in the third trimester of pregnancy. The chain recombines TRBV27 with TRBJ2-3, with 7 bases matching TRBD2. This sequence was found in a female donor with multiple sclerosis, enrolled in a pregnancy study. CDR3 amino acids: CASSFLLAVGTDTQYF. The CDR3 DNA is TGTGCCAGCAGTTTTCTGCTAGCGGTGGGCACAGATACGCAGTATTTT.